Shown below are 32 T cell receptor beta chains from a single sample sequenced in a study of cytomegalovirus exposure and HLA in healthy donors. Data came from immunoSEQ multiplex PCR; TCRdb stores just in-frame clones and leaves some out. The sample includes around 160,000 clones, more than 75% of them seen just once. The specimen was PBMCs. Every receptor here comes from a man aged 18 to 30 in good health and CMV-seronegative.

The chain recombines TRBV27 with TRBJ2-5; 7 bases fit TRBD2. CDR3 size: 11 residues. The germline V gene has CDR1 MNHEY and CDR2 SMNVEV (reference sequence). Unmatched junction bases numbered 0, after V lost 8 bases and J lost 3 bases. CDR3 region: CASGGEETQYF. DNA of the CDR3: TGTGCCAGCGGGGGGGAAGAGACCCAGTACTTC.

V and J are TRBV28 and TRBJ1-2; TRBD1 matches at 9 bases. V lost 3 bases, J lost 8 bases, and 10 bases stayed unmatched. The CDR3 covers 15 residues. Germline assignment: CDR1 MDHEN and CDR2 SYDVKM. CDR3 DNA: TGTGCCAGCAGTTTCCAGGACAGGGGATTGGGCGGCTACACCTTC. It codes for CASSFQDRGLGGYTF.

The chain combines TRBV6-1 with TRBJ1-1; D is uncertain. The V gene lost 2 bases and the J gene lost 5 bases, with 9 bases spanning the gap. Germline V gene lookup returns CDR1 MNHNS and CDR2 SASEGT. The CDR3 length is 13 residues. CDR3 bases: TGTGCCAGCAGTGAACCGGGGTGGACTGAAGCTTTCTTT. Its protein product is CASSEPGWTEAFF.

This chain connects TRBV5-1 to TRBJ1-1; D is perhaps TRBD1 (6 bases). V was pared by 0 bases and J by 10 bases, with 16 bases between. This CDR3 is 14 amino acids long. Germline-derived CDR1 and CDR2 are SGHRS and YFSETQ. The CDR3 sequence: CASSLEAGQLVAFF. The CDR3 bases are TGCGCCAGCAGCTTGGAGGCAGGACAGTTGGTAGCTTTCTTT.

This sequence joins TRBV2 and TRBJ2-5; 8 bases match TRBD1. This CDR3 comprises 15 residues. V gave up 7 bases and J gave up 5 bases; unmatched junction bases: 12. Germline V gene sequence: CDR1 SNHLY, CDR2 FYNNEI. The CDR3 DNA reads TGTGCCAGCACGTCCGTGACAGGGGCCTGGGAGACCCAGTACTTC. It translates to CASTSVTGAWETQYF.

The rearrangement uses TRBV5-4 and TRBJ1-1; D might be TRBD1 (5 bases). The CDR3 is 15 residues long. CDR1 is SGHNT, CDR2 YYREEE, per germline (reference sequence). Trimming left V 1 base short and J 4 bases short, with 14 bases between. CDR3 bases: TGTGCCAGCAGCTTGCAGGAGGGGTCGAGCACTGAAGCTTTCTTT. Amino acid sequence: CASSLQEGSSTEAFF.

The V gene is TRBV4-3, the J gene TRBJ2-7; D might be TRBD2 (6 bases). CDR1 is LGHNA and CDR2 is YSLEER in the germline V gene. CDR3 length: 14 residues. V lost 0 bases and J 2 bases, leaving 8 bases between the germline ends. The CDR3 DNA reads TGCGCCAGCAGCCAAGACTCTAGCGCCTACGAGCAGTACTTC. Translating it yields CASSQDSSAYEQYF.

This clone was recorded once. The chain couples TRBV6-5 to TRBJ2-7; possible D gene TRBD1, 6 bases. The CDR3 runs to 13 residues. V lost 5 bases and J lost 5, with 13 bases in between. Germline V CDR1 and CDR2: MNHEY, SVGAGI. The chain's CDR3 is CASSLTGTHEQYF. CDR3 coding DNA: TGTGCCAGCAGTCTGACAGGTACCCACGAGCAGTACTTC.

The chain recombines TRBV6-5 with TRBJ2-2; D is perhaps TRBD1 (5 bases). Germline V gene data show CDR1 as MNHEY and CDR2 as SVGAGI. The CDR3 length is 15 residues. Deletions cut 5 bases from V and 0 bases from J, with 10 bases between. CDR3 region: CASSPGPSNTGELFF. The CDR3 bases are TGTGCCAGCAGTCCAGGGCCCTCGAACACCGGGGAGCTGTTTTTT.

There are a few counts of this clone. This chain joins TRBV6-5 and TRBJ1-1; D is ambiguous. The ends were cut back, 6 bases at V and 5 bases at J, with 16 bases in the middle. The CDR3 spans 14 residues. The germline V gene encodes CDR1 MNHEY and CDR2 SVGAGI. This CDR3 is CASRSAGSGTEAFF. CDR3 in DNA: TGTGCCAGCAGGTCTGCCGGGTCCGGGACTGAAGCTTTCTTT.

The genes are TRBV5-5 and TRBJ2-7; D gene unclear. V was shortened by 1 base and J by 2 bases, with 10 bases between the two germline ends. The length of the CDR3 is 14 residues. Germline-derived CDR1 and CDR2 are SGHKS and YYEKEE (reference sequence). CDR3 DNA: TGTGCCAGCAGCTTGTATCCACAAGCCTACGAGCAGTACTTC. Amino acids: CASSLYPQAYEQYF.

V usage is TRBV4-1 and J usage is TRBJ2-5; the D gene is possibly TRBD1 (6 bases). The CDR3 has 15 residues. Germline lookup yields CDR1 MGHRA and CDR2 YSYEKL. Trimming left V 0 bases short and J 5 bases short, with 13 bases between. CDR3 in DNA: TGCGCCAGCAGCCAAGAGGACAGACCTACCGAGACCCAGTACTTC. It is translated as CASSQEDRPTETQYF.

The chain couples TRBV28 to TRBJ1-5; 7 bases are a match to TRBD1. The CDR3 has 14 residues. CDR1 is MDHEN and CDR2 is SYDVKM in the germline V gene. V was clipped by 6 bases and J by 5 bases; unmatched bases: 7. In nucleotides, the CDR3 is TGTGCCAGCAGCTTGACAGGGATTGATCAGCCCCAGCATTTT. Translating gives CASSLTGIDQPQHF.

J is TRBJ2-5 and V is TRBV7-9; 7 bases map to TRBD1. Losses at the gene ends were 0 bases for V and 1 base for J; bases not matched to a gene: 2. The germline V gene encodes CDR1 SEHNR and CDR2 FQNEAQ (reference sequence). The CDR3 spans 15 residues. The CDR3 region has the DNA TGTGCCAGCAGCTTAGCGACAGGGAGCCAAGAGACCCAGTACTTC. The encoded protein is CASSLATGSQETQYF.

The rearrangement uses TRBV27 and TRBJ2-7; 7 bases are shared with TRBD1. With 6 bases clipped from V and 6 bases from J, the junction kept 11 bases outside the gene matches. Germline CDR1 reads MNHEY; CDR2 reads SMNVEV (reference sequence). The CDR3 spans 14 residues. CDR3 bases: TGTGCCAGCAGCTTCAGGGGGTCAGCAGGCGAGCAGTACTTC. This encodes CASSFRGSAGEQYF.

V is TRBV7-8 and J is TRBJ2-7; TRBD2 is a possible D gene (6 bases). CDR3 length: 16 residues. Germline V gene data show CDR1 as SGHVS and CDR2 as FQNEAQ. V lost 1 base to trimming and J lost 3 bases, with 16 bases between them. The CDR3 nucleotides read TGTGCCAGCAGCTTAGGCGGAGATGCGGGGAACTACGAGCAGTACTTC. It codes for CASSLGGDAGNYEQYF.

This sequence joins TRBV11-2 and TRBJ1-1, with D unresolved. The CDR3 has 11 residues. Germline CDR1 reads SGHAT; CDR2 reads FQNNGV. V gave up 5 bases and J gave up 11 bases, with 12 bases separating them. The DNA for the CDR3 is TGTGCCAGCAGCCTCGGTTTCAGGGCTTTCTTT. This sequence encodes CASSLGFRAFF.

This chain joins TRBV2 and TRBJ1-1, with D tentatively TRBD1 (6 bases). Trimming took off 4 bases at V and 5 bases at J, with 17 bases between the two ends. The CDR3 is 15 residues long. Germline CDR1 SNHLY, CDR2 FYNNEI. CDR3 nucleotides: TGTGCCAGCAGTGCCCGGGCGGGGGGCTGGACTGAAGCTTTCTTT. This codes for CASSARAGGWTEAFF. The variable domain in full, completed from reference TRBV2 and TRBJ1-1, reads EPEVTQTPSHQVTQMGQEVILRCVPISNHLYFYWYRQILGQKVEFLVSFYNNEISEKSEIFDDQFSVERPDGSNFTLKIRSTKLEDSAMYFCASSARAGGWTEAFFGQGTRLTVV.

This sequence joins TRBV11-2 and TRBJ1-2; 7 bases agree with TRBD1. V dropped 3 bases and J dropped 4; count of bases not matched to a gene: 5. Germline CDR1 reads SGHAT; CDR2 reads FQNNGV. The CDR3 has 14 amino acids. The CDR3 region is CASSFEGASYGYTF. CDR3 bases: TGTGCCAGCAGCTTCGAGGGGGCCAGCTATGGCTACACCTTC.

The rearrangement uses TRBV15 and TRBJ1-1, with 9 bases lining up with TRBD1. Per germline, CDR1 LNHNV and CDR2 YYDKDF (reference sequence). There are 15 residues in the CDR3. V shed 3 bases, J shed 4 bases, and the junction held 6 bases outside the gene matches. CDR3 residues: CATSRHRGLGTEAFF. DNA for the CDR3: TGTGCCACCAGCAGGCACAGGGGGCTCGGCACTGAAGCTTTCTTT. Supplemented by reference TRBV15 and TRBJ1-1, the full variable domain reads DAMVIQNPRYQVTQFGKPVTLSCSQTLNHNVMYWYQQKSSQAPKLLFHYYDKDFNNEADTPDNFQSRRPNTSFCFLDIRSPGLGDTAMYLCATSRHRGLGTEAFFGQGTRLTVV.

In its sample, this clone was seen a few times. This chain joins TRBV7-8 and TRBJ1-5; D is unresolved. This CDR3 is 17 amino acids long. V was shortened by 1 base and J by 4 bases, with 17 bases between the two germline ends. Germline V gives CDR1 SGHVS, CDR2 FQNEAQ. The CDR3 protein is CASSLEAYGVRNQPQHF. In nucleotides, the CDR3 is TGTGCCAGCAGCTTAGAGGCGTACGGGGTTAGGAATCAGCCCCAGCATTTT.

The chain uses TRBV5-4 and TRBJ1-2; possible D gene TRBD1, 6 bases. V lost 5 bases and J lost 4, with 18 bases in between. Germline CDR1 is SGHNT and CDR2 is YYREEE (reference sequence). This CDR3 spans 15 amino acids. The CDR3 loop reads CASSFAGGGGYGYTF. In DNA form, the CDR3 reads TGTGCCAGCAGTTTCGCCGGGGGAGGGGGCTATGGCTACACCTTC.

The chain joins TRBV30 to TRBJ2-4; 12 positions match TRBD2. The CDR3 sequence is 20 residues long. V lost 2 bases and J lost 1; bases outside the gene matches: 15. CDR1 is GTSNPN, CDR2 SVGIG, per germline (reference sequence). CDR3 loop: CAWSQRLLAGGPQAKNIQYF. CDR3 in DNA: TGTGCCTGGAGTCAACGCCTCCTAGCGGGGGGGCCGCAGGCCAAAAACATTCAGTACTTC. Complete variable domain (other parts from reference TRBV30 and TRBJ2-4): SQTIHQWPATLVQPVGSPLSLECTVEGTSNPNLYWYRQAAGRGLQLLFYSVGIGQISSEVPQNLSASRPQDRQFILSSKKLLLSDSGFYLCAWSQRLLAGGPQAKNIQYFGAGTRLSVL.

The V gene is TRBV5-1, the J gene TRBJ1-4; D call uncertain. The CDR3 is made up of 14 amino acids. CDR1 and CDR2 (germline): SGHRS, YFSETQ. V was clipped by 5 bases and J by 0 bases, with 8 bases between them. CDR3 sequence: CASSVQSTNEKLFF. The DNA of the CDR3 is TGCGCCAGCAGTGTACAGTCAACTAATGAAAAACTGTTTTTT.

This chain joins TRBV5-1 and TRBJ1-4, with TRBD1 as a possible D gene (5 bases). CDR3 length: 13 amino acids. Trimming took 0 bases from V and 8 from J, leaving 8 bases between them. The V gene's germline CDR1 is SGHRS and CDR2 YFSETQ. The CDR3 loop reads CASSLGQTEKLFF. The DNA for the CDR3 is TGCGCCAGCAGCTTGGGACAGACCGAAAAACTGTTTTTT.

The chain couples TRBV28 to TRBJ1-2, with 8 bases aligning to TRBD1. The germline gives CDR1 MDHEN, CDR2 SYDVKM. The V and J ends lost 5 bases and 5 bases, in that order; junction bases with no gene match: 10. This CDR3 contains 15 residues. The CDR3 region is CASSPAPGTGYGYTF. CDR3 bases: TGTGCCAGCAGTCCCGCCCCCGGGACAGGTTATGGCTACACCTTC.

This clone was counted only a few times. The junction departs from the called germline gene at one end, perhaps through a read error. J is TRBJ1-1 and V is TRBV4-2; weak D call: TRBD1 (5 bases). This CDR3 region has 17 residues. CDR1 is LGHNA and CDR2 is YNFKEQ in the germline V gene. The CDR3 is CASRQGDTGVIATEAFF. The DNA of the CDR3 is TGTGCCAGCAGGCAAGGGGATACAGGAGTCATAGCCACTGAAGCTTTCTTT.

The chain is built from TRBV4-1 and TRBJ2-2, with 8 positions matching TRBD1. Germline CDR1 MGHRA, CDR2 YSYEKL. Trimming cost V 4 bases and J 3 bases; bases outside gene matches: 13. The CDR3 consists of 18 residues. Here the CDR3 reads CASSLTATRTGHTGELFF. The CDR3 coding sequence is TGCGCCAGCAGCCTCACAGCGACCAGGACAGGGCACACCGGGGAGCTGTTTTTT.

This sequence joins TRBV18 and TRBJ1-5; no definite D call. Trimming took 4 bases from V and 2 from J, leaving 3 bases between them. CDR3 length: 12 residues. Germline V gives CDR1 KGHSH, CDR2 LQKENI. The CDR3 coding sequence is TGTGCCAGCTCACGAGGCAATCAGCCCCAGCATTTT. It specifies CASSRGNQPQHF.

A single count supports this clone. V gene TRBV4-1 combines with J gene TRBJ1-1, with 7 bases aligning to TRBD1. With V trimmed by 4 bases and J by 4 bases, 15 bases remained unmatched. This CDR3 region has 17 residues. CDR1 MGHRA and CDR2 YSYEKL come from the germline V gene. The CDR3 bases are TGCGCCAGCAGCCCCCGGACAGGTAGGTGGCGGGCCACTGAAGCTTTCTTT. Its translation is CASSPRTGRWRATEAFF.

This clone has a single count. CDR3 nucleotides: TGTGCCAGCAGGAAAATCTCAGGGGCGGGCTCCTACAATGAGCAGTTCTTC. As protein: CASRKISGAGSYNEQFF. The J gene is TRBJ2-1, the V gene TRBV25-1; maybe TRBD1 (6 bases). Germline V gene lookup returns CDR1 MGHDK and CDR2 SYGVNS. The CDR3 runs 17 residues. V lost 6 bases to trimming and J lost 0 bases, with 18 bases between them.

V and J are TRBV19 and TRBJ2-3; TRBD2 is a possible D gene (5 bases). Trimming removed 5 bases from V and 6 bases from J, with 12 bases in between. This CDR3 is built from 13 residues. The germline CDR1 and CDR2 sequences are LNHDA and SQIVND (reference sequence). Written as DNA, the CDR3 is TGTGCCAGTAGTCAGAGCCGGGGTGATACGCAGTATTTT. Its protein is CASSQSRGDTQYF.